This TCR beta chain originates from a study of regulatory T cells in long-lasting Graves disease. Arm-PCR with iRepertoire HTBI primers amplified the CDR3 regions for these TCR beta libraries. Each CDR3 protein gets one entry after TCRdb re-called the multiplex PCR reads with MiXCR. The table records 600,000 to 800,000 distinct CDR3 sequences, 30% of them present only once. Time point reported: persistent/refractory GD, antithyroid drugs over 5 years with positive TRAb. Generation of the TCR library employed RNA extracted from PBMCs. The CDR3 totals 15 residues. The trim removed 1 base at V and 3 bases at J, leaving 3 bases unmatched. Germline lookup yields CDR1 LGHNA and CDR2 YNFKEQ.

This receptor was obtained from a female donor with Graves disease. The starting material was peripheral blood mononuclear cells (PBMCs), obtained when the disease was refractory, from a patient treated with antithyroid drugs. V usage is TRBV4-2 and J usage is TRBJ2-7; 10 bases agree with TRBD2. The CDR3 DNA follows: TGTGCCAGCAGCCAAGGCCCTAGCGGGAGCTACGAGCAGTACTTC. Translated, it gives CASSQGPSGSYEQYF.